The 28 T cell receptor beta chains below were found in one sample sequenced in a study of blood T cell repertoires in COVID-19 (dated by TCRdb to the early 2020s). The library was generated by the immunoSEQ multiplex PCR assay. Here the immuneACCESS table is served through TCRdb, limited to in-frame sequences with V and J called. Missing clones are a known gap in these copies; in checked studies unresolved V genes cover under half, and the rest lacks a known reason. The sample profile shows 130,000 or so clones; around 86% of them were found once. The top ten constitute about 4.1% of the sample. Sequencing used peripheral blood. The receptor set was obtained from a middle-aged man with acute or convalescent COVID-19.

The chain carries TRBV10-2 and TRBJ1-1; D not certain. With 10 bases removed from V and 0 bases from J, the gap between germline ends came to 12 bases. This CDR3 region has 13 residues. Germline-derived CDR1 and CDR2 are WSHSY and SAAADI. The CDR3 loop is CAILTELNTEAFF. The CDR3 DNA follows: TGCGCCATCCTTACTGAGCTGAACACTGAAGCTTTCTTT.

The gene calls are TRBV6-5 and TRBJ1-6; tentatively, D is TRBD1 (6 bases). Trimming took 6 bases from V and 6 from J, leaving 15 bases between them. The CDR3 loop spans 15 amino acids. Germline assignment: CDR1 MNHEY and CDR2 SVGAGI. The CDR3 DNA follows: TGTGCCAGCAGCTCCCCTAACAGGGCTAATTCACCCCTCCACTTT. Amino acid sequence: CASSSPNRANSPLHF.

This rearrangement joins TRBV6-5 to TRBJ2-5; 12 bases agree with TRBD2. J was trimmed by 5 bases and V by 5 bases; bases with no gene match: 6. CDR3 length: 15 amino acids. Germline lookup yields CDR1 MNHEY and CDR2 SVGAGI. CDR3 coding DNA: TGTGCCAGCAGTCGAGGACTAGCGGGGTTTGAGACCCAGTACTTC. Translated: CASSRGLAGFETQYF.

The rearrangement links TRBV10-3 to TRBJ1-2; 7 nucleotides align to TRBD1. Trimming removed 2 bases from V and 5 bases from J; junction bases left unmatched: 2. The germline V gene has CDR1 ENHRY and CDR2 SYGVKD. The CDR3 has 13 amino acids. The DNA of the CDR3 is TGTGCCATCAGTGAGACAGGGGAATATGGCTACACCTTC. This translates into CAISETGEYGYTF.

This sequence joins TRBV5-4 and TRBJ1-1, with a tentative D call TRBD1 (5 bases). Germline V gene lookup returns CDR1 SGHNT and CDR2 YYREEE (reference sequence). The V end lost 4 bases, the J end lost 5 bases, and 15 bases lay between the germline ends. The length of the CDR3 is 14 residues. CDR3 in DNA: TGTGCCAGCAGCCCGGGGGTAGGGGAAACTGAAGCTTTCTTT. Residues: CASSPGVGETEAFF.

The V gene is TRBV7-3, the J gene TRBJ1-2; maybe TRBD1 (5 bases). The germline V gene encodes CDR1 SGHTA and CDR2 FQGTGA. The CDR3 runs to 12 residues. V lost 4 bases to trimming and J lost 5 bases, with 8 bases between them. The CDR3 loop is CASSSGVYGYTF. DNA of the CDR3: TGTGCCAGCAGCTCGGGGGTGTATGGCTACACCTTC.

The CDR3 coding sequence is TGTGCCAGCAGCGTAGGATCGGGGACAGGATACAATGAGCAGTTCTTC. Protein sequence: CASSVGSGTGYNEQFF. This rearrangement joins TRBV9 to TRBJ2-1; 8 bases match TRBD1. The CDR3 sequence is 16 residues long. Per the germline V gene, CDR1 is SGDLS and CDR2 is YYNGEE. The V gene end was trimmed by 0 bases and the J gene end by 4 bases; junction bases not matched to a gene: 6.

This chain connects TRBV5-4 to TRBJ1-2, with D tentatively TRBD1 (5 bases). Per the germline V gene, CDR1 is SGHNT and CDR2 is YYREEE (reference sequence). There are 14 residues in the CDR3. Trimming removed 0 bases at V and 7 bases at J, with 13 bases between. CDR3 amino acids: CASSLAWGEVGYTF. DNA for the CDR3: TGTGCCAGCAGCTTGGCTTGGGGGGAGGTTGGCTACACCTTC.

The chain uses TRBV11-2 and TRBJ1-5, with a possible D match to TRBD1 (6 bases). Germline assignment: CDR1 SGHAT and CDR2 FQNNGV. CDR3 length: 15 amino acids. Deletions cut 1 base from V and 6 bases from J, with 13 bases between. The CDR3 here is CASSLVGARGQPQHF. CDR3 DNA sequence: TGTGCCAGCAGCTTAGTGGGGGCCCGGGGTCAGCCCCAGCATTTT. The whole variable domain, filled in from reference TRBV11-2 and TRBJ1-5, reads EAGVAQSPRYKIIEKRQSVAFWCNPISGHATLYWYQQILGQGPKLLIQFQNNGVVDDSQLPKDRFSAERLKGVDSTLKIQPAKLEDSAVYLCASSLVGARGQPQHFGDGTRLSIL.

The table lists this clone with a count of one. The chain uses TRBV5-1 and TRBJ2-1; D remains unclear. Germline loops: CDR1 SGHRS, CDR2 YFSETQ. Trimming shortened V by 6 bases and J by 7 bases, and 8 bases separated the two germline ends. The CDR3 runs to 11 residues. CDR3 sequence (DNA): TGCGCCAGCACCCATGAGAATGAGCAGTTCTTC. Translation: CASTHENEQFF.

The J gene is TRBJ1-2, the V gene TRBV6-1, with TRBD1 as a possible D gene (5 bases). Germline assignment: CDR1 MNHNS and CDR2 SASEGT. V lost 2 bases to trimming and J lost 5 bases, with 12 bases between them. The CDR3 has 14 residues. CDR3 amino acids: CASSERRREYGYTF. For the CDR3, the DNA is TGTGCCAGCAGTGAAAGGCGCAGGGAATATGGCTACACCTTC.

CDR3 region: CASSPINTENTEAFF. CDR3 DNA: TGTGCCAGCTCACCAATTAACACAGAGAACACTGAAGCTTTCTTT. The V call is TRBV18, the J call TRBJ1-1; D is uncertain. The germline V gene encodes CDR1 KGHSH and CDR2 LQKENI. V lost 2 bases, J lost 1 base, and 11 bases lay in between. CDR3 size: 15 residues.

In nucleotides, the CDR3 is TGTGCCAGCAGCCGAACGGACAGGGCCGAGCAGTACTTC. Translation gives CASSRTDRAEQYF. This sequence joins TRBV12-3 or TRBV12-4 and TRBJ2-7; 8 nucleotides align to TRBD1. V shed 6 bases, J shed 6 bases, and the junction held 7 bases outside the gene matches. The CDR3 loop spans 13 amino acids.

V usage is TRBV10-3 and J usage is TRBJ1-2; D is ambiguous. This CDR3 region has 16 residues. Germline-derived CDR1 and CDR2 are ENHRY and SYGVKD. V gave up 3 bases and J gave up 5 bases, with 19 bases separating them. CDR3 bases: TGTGCCATCAGTGAAGGTTCAAGTAGCGAGGGTTATGGCTACACCTTC. It encodes CAISEGSSSEGYGYTF.

The chain employs TRBV30 and TRBJ2-7; 10 bases align to TRBD2. Germline trimming cut 0 bases from V and 4 bases from J; bases unmatched to any gene: 6. CDR3 length: 15 amino acids. Germline V gives CDR1 GTSNPN, CDR2 SVGIG (reference sequence). The CDR3 protein is CAWSVRGSGGYEQYF. DNA of the CDR3: TGTGCCTGGAGTGTACGTGGTAGCGGGGGGTACGAGCAGTACTTC.

This sequence joins TRBV29-1 and TRBJ2-3; D unclear. The CDR3 contains 12 residues. Between the trimmed V and J ends, which lost 1 base and 5 bases, there was a span of 7 bases. Germline V gives CDR1 SQVTM, CDR2 ANQGSEA. CDR3 protein: CSVEVGRDTQYF. DNA of the CDR3: TGCAGCGTTGAAGTGGGCAGAGATACGCAGTATTTT.

The V gene is TRBV7-2, the J gene TRBJ1-3; D is ambiguous. Trimming removed 1 base at V and 8 bases at J, with 12 bases between. The CDR3 length is 14 residues. The germline gives CDR1 SGHTA, CDR2 FQGNSA. The CDR3 DNA reads TGTGCCAGCAGCTTAGATCGGGTGGTTGACACCATATATTTT. This encodes CASSLDRVVDTIYF.

The V call is TRBV3-1 (or the pseudogene TRBV3-2), the J call TRBJ1-5, with D possibly TRBD1 on 6 matching bases. Germline CDR1 reads LGHDT; CDR2 reads YNNKEL (reference sequence). Trimming took 4 bases from V and 5 from J, leaving 18 bases between them. The CDR3 extends over 16 amino acids. CDR3 DNA: TGTGCCAGCAGCCCTCACCCGGGACACCAATATCAGCCCCAGCATTTT. Translation gives CASSPHPGHQYQPQHF.

The CDR3 region has the DNA TGTGCCAGCAGGCGACCCGGGAGCTCCTACAATGAGCAGTTCTTC. This gives the protein CASRRPGSSYNEQFF. The V call is TRBV5-6, the J call TRBJ2-1; TRBD2 is a possible D gene (6 bases). This CDR3 spans 15 amino acids. Germline CDR1 is SGHDT and CDR2 is YYEEEE. Trimming left V 5 bases short and J 0 bases short, with 12 bases between.

The chain uses TRBV3-1 (or the pseudogene TRBV3-2) and TRBJ1-6, with 10 bases aligning to TRBD1. CDR1 is LGHDT, CDR2 YNNKEL, per germline (reference sequence). V lost 4 bases and J lost 6; bases outside the gene matches: 3. The CDR3 consists of 15 residues. CDR3 protein: CASSPRDRGNSPLHF. CDR3 sequence (DNA): TGTGCCAGCAGCCCAAGGGACAGGGGTAATTCACCCCTCCACTTT.

The CDR3 nucleotides are TGTGCCATACAGGGGGGTAGCTCTGGAAACACCATATATTTT. It is translated as CAIQGGSSGNTIYF. J is TRBJ1-3 and V is TRBV10-3, with 8 bases fitting TRBD1. This CDR3 region has 14 residues. Germline V gene lookup returns CDR1 ENHRY and CDR2 SYGVKD. The trim removed 9 bases at V and 0 bases at J, leaving 4 bases unmatched.

The genes are TRBV6-5 and TRBJ1-2; 8 bases are a match to TRBD1. Unmatched junction bases numbered 6, after V lost 1 base and J lost 8 bases. The CDR3 consists of 14 residues. Germline CDR1 and CDR2: MNHEY and SVGAGI. The CDR3 here is CASSYFQGAAGYTF. In nucleotides, the CDR3 is TGTGCCAGCAGTTACTTTCAGGGGGCGGCCGGCTACACCTTC.

The rearrangement joins TRBV2 to TRBJ2-5, with unresolved D. The CDR3 has 13 amino acids. V dropped 7 bases and J dropped 2 bases, with 11 bases sitting between them. CDR1 and CDR2 from the germline V gene are SNHLY and FYNNEI. The CDR3 nucleotides read TGTGCCAGCAACCACCTACGACAAGAGACCCAGTACTTC. This encodes CASNHLRQETQYF.

As DNA, the CDR3 is TGTGCCTGGAGTACCCTAGCGGATACTTACAATGAGCAGTTCTTC. This translates into CAWSTLADTYNEQFF. V gene TRBV30 combines with J gene TRBJ2-1, with 7 nucleotides matching TRBD2. CDR1 GTSNPN and CDR2 SVGIG come from the germline V gene (reference sequence). With 2 bases clipped from V and 4 bases from J, the junction kept 8 bases outside the gene matches. CDR3 length equals 15 residues.

The rearrangement uses TRBV6-5 and TRBJ1-5; tentative D call: TRBD1 (6 bases). The ends were cut back, 6 bases at V and 3 bases at J, with 9 bases in the middle. Germline V gene lookup returns CDR1 MNHEY and CDR2 SVGAGI. The CDR3 contains 13 residues. In nucleotides, the CDR3 is TGTGCCAGCAGAGGGGGGGTCAATCAGCCCCAGCATTTT. This sequence encodes CASRGGVNQPQHF.

The genes are TRBV29-1 and TRBJ2-1; 14 bases align to TRBD2. Losses at the gene ends were 2 bases for V and 8 bases for J; bases not matched to a gene: 2. Per the germline V gene, CDR1 is SQVTM and CDR2 is ANQGSEA. The CDR3 is made up of 14 amino acids. CDR3: CSVEPTSGRDEQFF. Here the CDR3 DNA reads TGCAGCGTTGAACCGACTAGCGGGAGGGATGAGCAGTTCTTC.

This rearrangement joins TRBV2 to TRBJ1-3; a possible D gene is TRBD1 (5 bases). The CDR3 is 13 residues long. The germline gives CDR1 SNHLY, CDR2 FYNNEI. V lost 4 bases and J lost 7, with 11 bases in between. CDR3 coding DNA: TGTGCCAGCAGTGTTCGGCAGGGCAACACCATATATTTT. It yields the protein CASSVRQGNTIYF.

The V call is TRBV5-6, the J call TRBJ1-1; 8 nucleotides align to TRBD1. V lost 0 bases and J lost 3; bases outside the gene matches: 4. This CDR3 is built from 15 residues. Germline CDR1 reads SGHDT; CDR2 reads YYEEEE. CDR3 protein: CASSLDGQGYTEAFF. CDR3 DNA sequence: TGTGCCAGCAGCTTGGATGGACAGGGTTACACTGAAGCTTTCTTT. Filled out from reference TRBV5-6 and TRBJ1-1, the complete variable domain reads DAGVTQSPTHLIKTRGQQVTLRCSPKSGHDTVSWYQQALGQGPQFIFQYYEEEERQRGNFPDRFSGHQFPNYSSELNVNALLLGDSALYLCASSLDGQGYTEAFFGQGTRLTVV.